A selection of T cell receptor beta chains follows, all from one sample in a study of T cell changes during pregnancy in multiple sclerosis. TCRdb keeps only in-frame clones here, not all; method: immunoSEQ multiplex PCR. Among about 59,000 clones listed, 92% were seen once. This specimen consisted of peripheral blood, obtained in the third trimester of pregnancy. These receptors were collected from a female donor in good health, enrolled as a control in a pregnancy study. Both conserved end residues are part of each CDR3. Fields, in order: J gene, clone size, D gene, V gene, CDR3 protein, CDR3 DNA. The D gene is left open where the match is weak. Clone size appears in some rows only: once, few, many, or a class for an expanded clone.

>TRBJ2-7|-|-|TRBV4-1
CASSGGQPGTLSYEQYF
TGCGCCAGCAGCGGAGGACAACCCGGGACTCTCTCCTACGAGCAGTACTTC
>TRBJ2-3|-|-|TRBV7-2
CASRNREKGTDTQYF
TGTGCCAGCAGGAACAGGGAGAAGGGCACAGATACGCAGTATTTT
>TRBJ2-7|-|-|TRBV6-5
CASSYSSETVYEQYF
TGTGCCAGCAGTTACTCGTCGGAGACCGTCTACGAGCAGTACTTC
>TRBJ1-1|-|-|TRBV29-1
CSVGTPGTEAFF
TGCAGCGTTGGAACCCCCGGCACTGAAGCTTTCTTT
>TRBJ2-5|-|TRBD1|TRBV18
CASSPQGGETQYF
TGTGCCAGCTCACCACAAGGGGGCGAGACCCAGTACTTC
>TRBJ2-5|-|TRBD2|TRBV9
CASSVSWGGQETQYF
TGTGCCAGCAGCGTATCTTGGGGGGGCCAAGAGACCCAGTACTTC
>TRBJ1-5|-|-|TRBV6-5
CASGTQGDQPQHF
TGTGCCAGCGGTACCCAGGGCGATCAGCCCCAGCATTTT
>TRBJ2-1|-|TRBD2|TRBV5-5
CASSFLAGDHEQFF
TGTGCCAGCAGCTTTTTAGCGGGAGACCATGAGCAGTTCTTC
>TRBJ2-3|-|TRBD1|TRBV27
CASSHGTGGGSTDTQYF
TGTGCCAGCAGCCATGGGACAGGGGGTGGGAGCACAGATACGCAGTATTTT
>TRBJ1-2|-|-|TRBV20-1
CSASGRYGYTF
TGCAGTGCTAGCGGGAGGTATGGCTACACCTTC
>TRBJ2-3|-|-|TRBV18
CASSPGTSTDTQYF
TGTGCCAGCTCACCCGGGACTAGCACAGATACGCAGTATTTT
>TRBJ1-5|-|-|TRBV7-2
CASSFSRVSNQPQHF
TGTGCCAGCAGCTTCTCCAGGGTTAGCAATCAGCCCCAGCATTTT
>TRBJ2-1|-|TRBD2|TRBV9
CASSVTSGLDEQFF
TGTGCCAGCAGCGTAACTAGCGGGCTGGATGAGCAGTTCTTC
>TRBJ2-1|-|TRBD2|TRBV7-9
CASSTSGRAKDEQFF
TGTGCCAGCAGCACTAGCGGGAGGGCTAAGGATGAGCAGTTCTTC
>TRBJ2-2|once|TRBD1|TRBV6-5
CASSTDRGGELFF
TGTGCCAGCAGTACGGACAGGGGCGGGGAGCTGTTTTTT
>TRBJ2-2|-|-|TRBV6-5
CASSYSWSPYAGELFF
TGTGCCAGCAGTTACTCGTGGAGCCCCTACGCCGGGGAGCTGTTTTTT
>TRBJ2-1|-|TRBD1|TRBV29-1
CSVVKRDRVDNEQFF
TGCAGCGTTGTAAAACGGGACAGGGTTGACAATGAGCAGTTCTTC
>TRBJ2-5|-|-|TRBV19
CASSIFAGPRETQYF
TGTGCCAGTAGTATCTTTGCGGGACCGCGAGAGACCCAGTACTTC
>TRBJ2-7|-|TRBD2|TRBV6-5
CASSFTGLAGQYEQYF
TGTGCCAGCAGTTTTACGGGACTAGCGGGACAGTACGAGCAGTACTTC
>TRBJ2-7|-|-|TRBV6-6
CASSRNADSYEQYF
TGTGCCAGCAGTAGAAACGCGGACAGCTACGAGCAGTACTTC
>TRBJ2-4|-|-|TRBV29-1
CSVEAGGLHTLAKNIQYF
TGCAGCGTTGAAGCGGGGGGCCTGCATACGCTAGCCAAAAACATTCAGTACTTC
>TRBJ1-1|-|-|TRBV29-1
CSVEGGGTEAFF
TGCAGCGTTGAAGGCGGCGGCACTGAAGCTTTCTTT
>TRBJ2-5|few|TRBD2|TRBV7-9
CASSRGLAWGEETQYF
TGTGCCAGCAGCCGTGGACTAGCGTGGGGGGAAGAGACCCAGTACTTC
>TRBJ2-5|-|TRBD2|TRBV7-3
CASSSGLAAWDQETQYF
TGTGCCAGCAGCTCGGGACTAGCAGCTTGGGACCAAGAGACCCAGTACTTC
>TRBJ2-7|many|TRBD2|TRBV7-2
CASSAQAGGGVYEQYF
TGTGCCAGCAGCGCCCAAGCGGGCGGGGGGGTCTACGAGCAGTACTTC
>TRBJ2-5|-|-|TRBV13
CASSWWAGQETQYF
TGTGCCAGCAGCTGGTGGGCGGGACAAGAGACCCAGTACTTC
>TRBJ2-2|-|-|TRBV7-3
CASRGLVGGELFF
TGTGCCAGCAGAGGACTGGTCGGAGGGGAGCTGTTTTTT
>TRBJ2-3|-|TRBD2|TRBV12-5
CASGLTLSLSGTRTDTQYF
TGTGCTAGTGGTTTGACCCTCTCACTTAGCGGGACGCGCACAGATACGCAGTATTTT
>TRBJ2-7|-|-|TRBV6-5
CASTIGGGYEQYF
TGTGCCAGCACCATAGGGGGGGGTTACGAGCAGTACTTC
>TRBJ2-2|-|TRBD1|TRBV4-3
CASSQEAGGKPGELFF
TGCGCCAGCAGCCAAGAGGCAGGGGGCAAACCCGGGGAGCTGTTTTTT
>TRBJ1-5|-|TRBD1|TRBV2
CASGGTGGPNQPQHF
TGTGCCAGCGGGGGGACAGGGGGCCCTAATCAGCCCCAGCATTTT
>TRBJ2-7|once|-|TRBV29-1
CSVRGSSGSYEQYF
TGCAGCGTTAGGGGGTCTAGCGGCTCCTACGAGCAGTACTTC
>TRBJ2-5|-|-|TRBV15
CATSRGDTGRETQYF
TGTGCCACCAGCAGAGGCGACACTGGGAGGGAGACCCAGTACTTC
>TRBJ2-7|-|-|TRBV19
CASSSQGAAPYEQYF
TGTGCCAGTAGTAGTCAGGGTGCGGCTCCCTACGAGCAGTACTTC
>TRBJ2-1|-|-|TRBV29-1
CSVDLLSGNEQFF
TGCAGCGTTGATCTTCTCAGCGGCAATGAGCAGTTCTTC
>TRBJ1-2|-|-|TRBV4-3
CASSQDRGEDYGYTF
TGCGCCAGCAGCCAAGATCGGGGTGAGGACTATGGCTACACCTTC
>TRBJ1-4|-|-|TRBV4-3
CASSQESGLWEKLFF
TGCGCCAGCAGCCAAGAGTCAGGGCTGTGGGAAAAACTGTTTTTT
>TRBJ1-1|-|TRBD1|TRBV7-6
CASSLGGTGLNTEAFF
TGTGCCAGCAGCTTAGGAGGGACAGGGCTGAACACTGAAGCTTTCTTT
>TRBJ1-5|-|-|TRBV19
CASSPRTGVGNQPQHF
TGTGCCAGTAGTCCCCGGACGGGGGTAGGCAATCAGCCCCAGCATTTT
>TRBJ2-1|-|TRBD2|TRBV4-3
CASSQDLQGLAENEQFF
TGCGCCAGCAGCCAAGACCTCCAGGGACTAGCGGAAAATGAGCAGTTCTTC
>TRBJ2-7|-|TRBD1|TRBV7-2
CASSLPWTGGHSF
TGTGCCAGCAGCTTACCCTGGACAGGGGGCCACAGCTTC
>TRBJ1-3|-|-|TRBV28
CASSFSPGAISGNTIYF
TGTGCCAGCAGTTTTTCTCCAGGGGCGATTTCTGGAAACACCATATATTTT
>TRBJ2-7|-|TRBD2|TRBV10-3
CAISGTSGEEQYF
TGTGCCATCAGTGGGACTAGCGGGGAAGAGCAGTACTTC
>TRBJ2-3|-|-|TRBV13
CASSLRFTDTQYF
TGTGCCAGCAGCTTACGGTTCACAGATACGCAGTATTTT
>TRBJ1-2|few|-|TRBV20-1
CSASFEGRTPF
TGCAGTGCTAGTTTTGAGGGTAGGACCCCATTC
>TRBJ1-5|few|-|TRBV7-8
CASSLGRGNQPQHF
TGTGCCAGCAGCTTAGGACGGGGCAATCAGCCCCAGCATTTT
>TRBJ1-1|-|TRBD1|TRBV5-8
CASSTGGLNTEAFF
TGTGCCAGCAGTACAGGGGGGCTTAACACTGAAGCTTTCTTT
>TRBJ2-7|-|-|TRBV18
CASSPGRDYEQYF
TGTGCCAGCTCACCGGGCAGGGACTACGAGCAGTACTTC
>TRBJ2-1|-|-|TRBV12-5
CASGLGQGRSEQFF
TGTGCTAGTGGTTTGGGTCAGGGTAGATCTGAGCAGTTCTTC
>TRBJ2-7|-|-|TRBV7-2
CASSFAGVTYEQYF
TGTGCCAGCAGCTTCGCAGGGGTCACCTACGAGCAGTACTTC
>TRBJ1-4|few|-|TRBV12-5
CASGLGVVANEKLFF
TGTGCTAGTGGTCTCGGGGTAGTGGCTAATGAAAAACTGTTTTTT
>TRBJ1-2|-|-|TRBV18
CASSTGTGRLYGYTF
TGTGCCAGCTCCACTGGAACAGGGCGCCTCTATGGCTACACCTTC
>TRBJ1-3|-|-|TRBV7-2
CASSLVPGTPTSGNTIYF
TGTGCCAGCAGCTTAGTACCCGGGACACCGACTTCTGGAAACACCATATATTTT